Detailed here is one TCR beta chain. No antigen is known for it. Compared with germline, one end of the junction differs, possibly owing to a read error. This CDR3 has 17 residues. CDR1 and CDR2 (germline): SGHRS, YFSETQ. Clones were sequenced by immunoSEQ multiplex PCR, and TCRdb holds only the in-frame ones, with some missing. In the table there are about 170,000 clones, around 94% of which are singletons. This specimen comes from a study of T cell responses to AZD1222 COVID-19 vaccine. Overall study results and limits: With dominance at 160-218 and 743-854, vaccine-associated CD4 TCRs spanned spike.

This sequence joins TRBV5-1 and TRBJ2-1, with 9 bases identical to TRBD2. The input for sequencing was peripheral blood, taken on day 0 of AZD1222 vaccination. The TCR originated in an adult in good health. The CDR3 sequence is CASTLSSPGLALNEQFF. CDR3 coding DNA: TGCGCCAGCACCTTGTCTTCTCCGGGACTAGCTCTTAATGAGCAGTTCTTC.